A single T cell receptor beta chain is shown here with its context. Antigen: not known. This may come from a read error, since a much larger clone is one base off. The data derive from a study of T and B cells in COVID-19 patients. In the study overall: Recovered patients mostly had mild to moderate COVID-19 managed as outpatients. The study, taken as a whole, reports: Patients with COVID-19 reportedly showed strongly skewed T cell receptor beta variable and joining gene usage.

TRB was amplified from about 240-490 ng of blood genomic DNA. The ends were cut back, 4 bases at V and 8 bases at J, with 12 bases in the middle. Germline-derived CDR1 and CDR2 are LNHDA and SQIVND (reference sequence). This CDR3 has 13 residues. BIOMED2 TRB-A/B primer pools were used in multiplex TRB PCR. Each CDR3 protein is one row after TCRdb ran MiXCR on the multiplex PCR reads. The sample records 7,000 to 8,000 distinct CDR3 sequences, 26% being singletons. The clonotype comes from a human donor with active COVID-19. V and J are TRBV19 and TRBJ1-5; D gene uncertain. Source material: blood. The CDR3 loop is CASSSGPLKPQHF. The DNA of the CDR3 is TGTGCCAGTAGTAGCGGGCCGTTAAAGCCCCAGCATTTT.